Following are 12 T cell receptor beta chains from one sample sequenced in a study of graft-versus-host responses after intestinal transplantation (dated by TCRdb to the early 2020s). The meaning of the sample's time point label: cells obtained before transplantation from donor or recipient. Which antigens these TCRs recognize remains unknown. Preparation of the library involved the immunoSEQ multiplex PCR assay. In its TCRdb copy, this immuneACCESS table keeps in-frame sequences only and misses some clones. Where compared with another copy, unresolved V genes explain less than half of these, and the others have no known cause. The sample table records some 88,000 clones; about 93% of these occur just once. Approximately 2% of the sample is in the top ten clones. This specimen consisted of unstimulated CD8+ T cells sorted from spleen or lymph node cells, obtained before intestinal transplant. All receptors come from a human donor who received an intestinal transplant.

This clone was seen a single time. The chain has TRBV19 and TRBJ1-2, with 7 bases matching TRBD1. Germline CDR1 and CDR2: LNHDA and SQIVND (reference sequence). CDR3 length: 21 residues. V was clipped by 7 bases and J by 0 bases; unmatched bases: 26. The CDR3 is CASNGPLRDSDARAPNYGYTF. CDR3 bases: TGTGCCAGTAATGGCCCCCTCCGGGACAGCGATGCGCGGGCTCCTAACTATGGCTACACCTTC.

V is TRBV5-6 and J is TRBJ1-1; a possible D gene is TRBD1 (5 bases). V lost 3 bases, J lost 5 bases, and 11 bases lay in between. Germline loops: CDR1 SGHDT, CDR2 YYEEEE. This CDR3 comprises 13 residues. The CDR3 region is CASSSGRGTEAFF. DNA of the CDR3: TGTGCCAGCAGCTCGGGACGGGGGACTGAAGCTTTCTTT.

The V gene is TRBV5-5, the J gene TRBJ2-3; perhaps TRBD1 as D (5 bases). The CDR3 loop spans 15 amino acids. The germline V gene has CDR1 SGHKS and CDR2 YYEKEE (reference sequence). Trimming shortened V by 5 bases and J by 0 bases, and 13 bases separated the two germline ends. The CDR3 is CASRIRAPSTDTQYF. DNA for the CDR3: TGTGCCAGCAGAATCAGGGCCCCTAGCACAGATACGCAGTATTTT. The whole variable domain, remainder taken from reference TRBV5-5 and TRBJ2-3, is DAGVTQSPTHLIKTRGQQVTLRCSPISGHKSVSWYQQVLGQGPQFIFQYYEKEERGRGNFPDRFSARQFPNYSSELNVNALLLGDSALYLCASRIRAPSTDTQYFGPGTRLTVL.

V is TRBV4-3 and J is TRBJ2-1; 7 nucleotides agree with TRBD2. This CDR3 has 17 residues. Germline loops: CDR1 LGHNA, CDR2 YSLEER. The V and J ends lost 0 bases and 7 bases, in that order; junction bases with no gene match: 12. In DNA, the CDR3 is TGCGCCAGCAGCCAAGAAGACAGCGGGGCCCAGGGAAATGAGCAGTTCTTC. This sequence encodes CASSQEDSGAQGNEQFF.

The chain joins TRBV4-3 to TRBJ1-1; TRBD1 agrees at 7 bases. The CDR3 length is 15 residues. Trimming at V came to 0 bases and at J to 10 bases, leaving 11 bases not matched to a gene. Germline CDR1 LGHNA, CDR2 YSLEER. The DNA of the CDR3 is TGCGCCAGCAGCCAAGATAGTGGGGCCCAGGGGGGAGCTTTCTTT. Protein: CASSQDSGAQGGAFF.

The chain has TRBV27 and TRBJ1-1; the D gene is possibly TRBD1 (6 bases). Trimming pared 4 bases from V and 4 bases from J, leaving 10 bases between. This CDR3 spans 13 amino acids. CDR1 MNHEY and CDR2 SMNVEV come from the germline V gene (reference sequence). CDR3 in amino acids: CASSSQGPTEAFF. CDR3 DNA: TGTGCCAGCAGTTCACAGGGACCCACTGAAGCTTTCTTT.

Only one count was recorded for this clone. Additional DNA sequences in this sample encode the identical CDR3. The chain couples TRBV20-1 to TRBJ2-3; the D gene is possibly TRBD1 (5 bases). This CDR3 contains 11 residues. In germline, CDR1 is DFQATT, CDR2 SNEGSKA (reference sequence). V was shortened by 3 bases and J by 6 bases, with 7 bases between the two germline ends. The CDR3 nucleotides are TGCAGTGCTAGGGGGCTGGATACGCAGTATTTT. Translating gives CSARGLDTQYF.

The gene calls are TRBV30 and TRBJ1-1, with no clear D. The CDR3 consists of 15 residues. Trimming took 0 bases from V and 5 from J, leaving 16 bases between them. In germline, CDR1 is GTSNPN, CDR2 SVGIG (reference sequence). CDR3 nucleotides: TGTGCCTGGAGTGTACAATCGACTCCGAGGACTGAAGCTTTCTTT. This sequence encodes CAWSVQSTPRTEAFF. Together with reference TRBV30 and TRBJ1-1, the CDR3 gives the full variable domain: SQTIHQWPATLVQPVGSPLSLECTVEGTSNPNLYWYRQAAGRGLQLLFYSVGIGQISSEVPQNLSASRPQDRQFILSSKKLLLSDSGFYLCAWSVQSTPRTEAFFGQGTRLTVV.

The chain is built from TRBV27 and TRBJ2-1, with 9 bases that match TRBD2. This CDR3 is built from 19 residues. Germline-derived CDR1 and CDR2 are MNHEY and SMNVEV (reference sequence). J gave up 4 bases and V 2 bases, and 15 bases lay outside the gene matches. CDR3 bases: TGTGCCAGCAGTTTACTAACACCCTCACTAGCGGGCCCGTACAATGAGCAGTTCTTC. Translation: CASSLLTPSLAGPYNEQFF.

The chain has TRBV5-8 and TRBJ1-1; 7 nucleotides agree with TRBD1. The CDR3 sequence is 14 residues long. V lost 6 bases, J lost 0 bases, and 5 bases stayed unmatched. Germline V gene lookup returns CDR1 SGHTS and CDR2 YDEGEE. CDR3 coding DNA: TGTGCCAGCACACGGACAGGCTTGAACACTGAAGCTTTCTTT. This codes for CASTRTGLNTEAFF.

This chain uses TRBV13 with TRBJ1-2, with 9 bases that match TRBD1. Germline loops: CDR1 PRHDT, CDR2 FYEKMQ (reference sequence). The CDR3 spans 14 residues. The V and J ends lost 5 bases and 5 bases, in that order; junction bases with no gene match: 6. CDR3 region: CASSPRTGAYGYTF. Written as DNA, the CDR3 is TGTGCCAGCAGCCCAAGGACAGGGGCATATGGCTACACCTTC. The full variable domain, completed using reference TRBV13 and TRBJ1-2, is AAGVIQSPRHLIKEKRETATLKCYPIPRHDTVYWYQQGPGQDPQFLISFYEKMQSDKGSIPDRFSAQQFSDYHSELNMSSLELGDSALYFCASSPRTGAYGYTFGSGTRLTVV.

The genes are TRBV2 and TRBJ2-1; maybe TRBD2 (5 bases). Trimming pared 6 bases from V and 9 bases from J, leaving 6 bases between. In germline, CDR1 is SNHLY, CDR2 FYNNEI. This CDR3 is built from 10 residues. CDR3 sequence reads: CASRGSEQFF. In DNA form, the CDR3 reads TGTGCCAGCAGAGGGAGTGAGCAGTTCTTC. The full variable domain, completed using reference TRBV2 and TRBJ2-1, is EPEVTQTPSHQVTQMGQEVILRCVPISNHLYFYWYRQILGQKVEFLVSFYNNEISEKSEIFDDQFSVERPDGSNFTLKIRSTKLEDSAMYFCASRGSEQFFGPGTRLTVL.